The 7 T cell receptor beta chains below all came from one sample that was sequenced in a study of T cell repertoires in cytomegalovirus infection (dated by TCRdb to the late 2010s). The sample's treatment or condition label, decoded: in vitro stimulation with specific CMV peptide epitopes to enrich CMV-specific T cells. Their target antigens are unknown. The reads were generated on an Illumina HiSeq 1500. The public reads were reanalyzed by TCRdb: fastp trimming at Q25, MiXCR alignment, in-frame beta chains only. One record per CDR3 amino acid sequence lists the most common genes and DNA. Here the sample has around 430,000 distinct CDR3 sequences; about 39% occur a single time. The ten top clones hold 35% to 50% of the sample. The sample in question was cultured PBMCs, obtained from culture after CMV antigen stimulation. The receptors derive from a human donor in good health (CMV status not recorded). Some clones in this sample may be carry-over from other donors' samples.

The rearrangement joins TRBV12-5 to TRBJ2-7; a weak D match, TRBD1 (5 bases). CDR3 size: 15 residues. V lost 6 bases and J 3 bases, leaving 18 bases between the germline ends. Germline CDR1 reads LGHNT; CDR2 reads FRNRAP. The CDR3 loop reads CASGPSATGSYEQYF. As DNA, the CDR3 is TGTGCTAGTGGACCCTCAGCCACAGGCAGCTACGAGCAGTACTTC.

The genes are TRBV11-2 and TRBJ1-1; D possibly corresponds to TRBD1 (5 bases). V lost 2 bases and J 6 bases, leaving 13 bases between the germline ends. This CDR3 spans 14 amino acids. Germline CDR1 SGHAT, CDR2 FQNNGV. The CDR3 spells CASSLNAGDSEAFF. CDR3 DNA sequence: TGTGCCAGCAGCTTAAACGCGGGGGACTCTGAAGCTTTCTTT.

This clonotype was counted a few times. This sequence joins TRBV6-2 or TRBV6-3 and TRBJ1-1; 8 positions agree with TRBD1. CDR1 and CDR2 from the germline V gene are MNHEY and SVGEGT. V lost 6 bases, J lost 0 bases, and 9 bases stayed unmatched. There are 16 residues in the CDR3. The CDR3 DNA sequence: TGTGCCAGCAGCTACCCGACAGGGGTAATGAACACTGAAGCTTTCTTT. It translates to CASSYPTGVMNTEAFF.

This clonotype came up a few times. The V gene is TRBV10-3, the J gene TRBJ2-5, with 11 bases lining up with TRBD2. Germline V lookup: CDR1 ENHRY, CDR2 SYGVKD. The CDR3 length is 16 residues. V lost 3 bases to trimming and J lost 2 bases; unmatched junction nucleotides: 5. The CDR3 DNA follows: TGTGCCATCAGTGATGGGACTAGCGGATCACAAGAGACCCAGTACTTC. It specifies CAISDGTSGSQETQYF.

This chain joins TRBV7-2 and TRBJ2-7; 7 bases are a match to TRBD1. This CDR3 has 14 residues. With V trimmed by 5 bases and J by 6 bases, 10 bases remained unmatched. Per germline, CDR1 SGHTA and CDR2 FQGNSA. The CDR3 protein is CASSRWDSWGEQYF. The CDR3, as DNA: TGTGCCAGCAGCCGATGGGACAGTTGGGGCGAGCAGTACTTC.

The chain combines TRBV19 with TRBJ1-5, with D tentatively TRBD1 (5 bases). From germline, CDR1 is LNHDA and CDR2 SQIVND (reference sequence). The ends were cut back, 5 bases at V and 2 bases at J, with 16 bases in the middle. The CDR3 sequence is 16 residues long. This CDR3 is CASSGLGETGNQPQHF. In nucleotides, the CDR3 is TGTGCCAGTAGTGGCTTGGGGGAGACGGGCAATCAGCCCCAGCATTTT.

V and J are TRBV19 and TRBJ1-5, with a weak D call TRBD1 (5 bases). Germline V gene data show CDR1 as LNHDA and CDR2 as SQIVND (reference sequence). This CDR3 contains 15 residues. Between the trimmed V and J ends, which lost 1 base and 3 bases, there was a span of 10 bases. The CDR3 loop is CASSIVTGSNQPQHF. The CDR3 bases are TGTGCCAGTAGTATAGTTACAGGATCCAATCAGCCCCAGCATTTT.